This TCR beta chain was captured by sequencing in a study of blood T cell repertoires in COVID-19. About the study: Sources were T cells, B-cell-depleted T cells, or PBMCs; the material itself was cDNA or gDNA.

The CDR3 contains 14 residues. Germline CDR1 reads MNHNY; CDR2 reads SVGAGI (reference sequence). The germline V and J ends were trimmed by 7 bases and 3 bases, with 15 bases remaining between them. Here immunoSEQ multiplex PCR was the method, and the copy in TCRdb shows in-frame clones only, minus some. Here the sample spans roughly 300,000 clones, around 87% being singletons. The material sequenced was peripheral blood. The V call is TRBV6-6, the J call TRBJ1-1, with TRBD1 as a possible D gene (5 bases). This TCR was sampled from a woman aged 45-65 years who had recovered from COVID-19. DNA of the CDR3: TGTGCCAGCATTAATATGGGGGGAGACACTGAAGCTTTCTTT. It encodes CASINMGGDTEAFF.